The clone carrying this TCR beta chain has a count of ten or more. The CDR3 has 12 residues. Germline V gene lookup returns CDR1 MDHEN and CDR2 SYDVKM. The V end was cut by 7 bases, the J end by 6 bases, with 11 bases between. The sample belongs to a study of spatial heterogeneity in lung cancer. As to time point: sample taken at primary tumor resection. Samples were obtained from some 72 donors, all untreated early-stage non-small cell lung cancer patients. TCRdb recomputed calls from the 5' RACE reads with MiXCR, one row per CDR3 protein. The data show some 7,000 distinct CDR3 sequences, with about 6.7% seen just once and more than 60% held by the top ten.

The chain combines TRBV28 with TRBJ2-3, with unresolved D. Source: PBMCs, taken at surgery. This clonotype was obtained from a male donor with early-stage non-small cell lung cancer. For the CDR3, the DNA is TGTGCCAGCAACCGAATGTTGGATACGCAGTATTTT. It specifies CASNRMLDTQYF.